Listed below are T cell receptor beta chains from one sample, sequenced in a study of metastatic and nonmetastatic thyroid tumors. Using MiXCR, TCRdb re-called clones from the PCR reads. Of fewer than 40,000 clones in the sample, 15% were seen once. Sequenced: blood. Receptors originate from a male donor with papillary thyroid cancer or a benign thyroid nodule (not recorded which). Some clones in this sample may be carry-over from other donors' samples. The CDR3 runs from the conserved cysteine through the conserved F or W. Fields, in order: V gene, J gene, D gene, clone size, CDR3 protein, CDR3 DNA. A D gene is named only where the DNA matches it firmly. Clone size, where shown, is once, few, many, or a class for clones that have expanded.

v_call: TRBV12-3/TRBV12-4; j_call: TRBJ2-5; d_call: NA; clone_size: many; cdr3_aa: CASNIGGETQYF; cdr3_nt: TGTGCCAGCAACATAGGGGGGGAGACCCAGTACTTC
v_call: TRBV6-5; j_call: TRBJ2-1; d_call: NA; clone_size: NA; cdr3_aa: CASSYSAVYNEQFF; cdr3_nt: TGTGCCAGCAGTTACTCGGCCGTCTACAATGAGCAGTTCTTC
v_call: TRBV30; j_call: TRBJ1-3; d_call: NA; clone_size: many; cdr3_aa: CAWSVGWGNTIYF; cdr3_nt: TGTGCCTGGAGTGTTGGGTGGGGAAACACCATATATTTT
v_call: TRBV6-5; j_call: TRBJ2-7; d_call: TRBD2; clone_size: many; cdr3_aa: CASRSRGVAGLAASYEQYF; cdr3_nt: TGTGCCAGCAGGTCCAGGGGCGTAGCGGGACTAGCGGCCTCCTACGAGCAGTACTTC
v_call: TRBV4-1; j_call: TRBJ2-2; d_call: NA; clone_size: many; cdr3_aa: CASSRWGDGNTGELFF; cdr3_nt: TGCGCCAGCAGCCGCTGGGGGGACGGCAACACCGGGGAGCTGTTTTTT
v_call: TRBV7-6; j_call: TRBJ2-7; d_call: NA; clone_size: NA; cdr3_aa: CASSYGLVGSYEQYF; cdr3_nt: TGTGCCAGCAGTTACGGGTTGGTAGGGAGCTACGAGCAGTACTTC
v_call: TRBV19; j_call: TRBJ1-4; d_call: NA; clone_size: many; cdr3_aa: CASRGQLGEKLFF; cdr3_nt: TGTGCCAGTAGGGGCCAGCTGGGGGAAAAACTGTTTTTT
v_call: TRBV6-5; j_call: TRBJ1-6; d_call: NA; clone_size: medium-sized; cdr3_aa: CASSYSMAGRNSPLHF; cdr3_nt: TGTGCCAGCAGTTACTCGATGGCAGGGAGGAATTCACCCCTCCACTTT
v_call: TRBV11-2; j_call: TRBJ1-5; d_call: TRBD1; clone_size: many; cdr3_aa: CASSRTGDSNQPQHF; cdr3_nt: TGTGCCAGCAGCCGGACAGGCGATAGCAATCAGCCCCAGCATTTT
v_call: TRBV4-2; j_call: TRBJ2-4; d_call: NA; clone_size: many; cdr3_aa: CASSQEGSVLAKNIQYF; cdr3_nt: TGTGCCAGCAGCCAAGAGGGGTCGGTCTTAGCCAAAAACATTCAGTACTTC
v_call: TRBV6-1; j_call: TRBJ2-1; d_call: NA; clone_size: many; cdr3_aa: CATMAATYNEQFF; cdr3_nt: TGTGCCACAATGGCGGCCACCTACAATGAGCAGTTCTTC
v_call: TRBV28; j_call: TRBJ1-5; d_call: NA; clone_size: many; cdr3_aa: CASSLTRQPQHF; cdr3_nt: TGTGCCAGCAGTTTGACGCGGCAGCCCCAGCATTTT
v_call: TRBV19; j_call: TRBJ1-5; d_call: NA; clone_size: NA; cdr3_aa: CASSQGWICNQPQHF; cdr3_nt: TGTGCCAGTAGTCAGGGTTGGATCTGCAATCAGCCCCAGCATTTT